This T cell receptor beta chain derives from a study of cytomegalovirus exposure and HLA in healthy donors. Primers: 60 Vbeta forward and 13 Jbeta reverse. Measured with immunoSEQ multiplex PCR; TCRdb has only the in-frame clones, and not every one. The sample consists of 250,000 to 300,000 clones, around 90% of them appearing once. Germline V gene lookup returns CDR1 KGHSH and CDR2 LQKENI. After removal of 2 bases from V and 2 bases from J, the junction contained 8 bases not matched to a gene. The CDR3 is 16 amino acids. The sequenced material came from PBMCs. The rearrangement uses TRBV18 and TRBJ2-5; 7 nucleotides line up with TRBD1. This receptor was taken from a girl aged 2-10 years in good health and CMV-seronegative. CDR3 in DNA: TGTGCCAGCTCACCAGTAGGGACAGTTAATCAAGAGACCCAGTACTTC. It specifies CASSPVGTVNQETQYF.